The 11 T cell receptor beta chains below come from one sample, sequenced in a study of cytomegalovirus exposure and HLA in healthy donors. Primers included in the PCR were 60 Vbeta and 13 Jbeta primers. The method was immunoSEQ multiplex PCR; TCRdb's version includes in-frame clones alone and lacks a portion of them. Of 100,000 or so clones detected, approximately 85% appear once; the ten largest clones hold less than 5%. The sample taken for sequencing was PBMCs. The receptors here all came from a man younger than 45 in good health and CMV-seronegative.

The chain employs TRBV12-5 and TRBJ2-1, with 10 bases fitting TRBD2. Trimming took 1 base from V and 9 from J; bases not matched to a gene: 3. The CDR3 spans 14 residues. In germline, CDR1 is LGHNT, CDR2 FRNRAP. The CDR3 spells CASGLGTSGGEQFF. DNA of the CDR3: TGTGCTAGTGGTTTGGGGACTAGCGGTGGTGAGCAGTTCTTC.

CDR3 sequence: CASSPPRWGQGQNTEAFF. Written as DNA, the CDR3 is TGTGCCAGCAGCCCACCGCGGTGGGGACAGGGCCAGAACACTGAAGCTTTCTTT. This rearrangement joins TRBV7-9 to TRBJ1-1, with TRBD1 matching 9 bases. The ends lost 5 bases at V and 1 base at J; junction bases unmatched: 14. The CDR3 has 18 residues. Germline values: CDR1 SEHNR, CDR2 FQNEAQ (reference sequence).

The V and J genes are TRBV5-4 and TRBJ2-3, with a possible D match to TRBD1 (6 bases). CDR1 and CDR2 from the germline V gene are SGHNT and YYREEE (reference sequence). Trimming shortened V by 5 bases and J by 2 bases, and 12 bases separated the two germline ends. The CDR3 covers 14 residues. The CDR3, as DNA: TGTGCCAGCAGGGACAGTAAATACACAGATACGCAGTATTTT. Its translation: CASRDSKYTDTQYF.

The chain employs TRBV11-2 and TRBJ2-7, with D unclear. Per the germline V gene, CDR1 is SGHAT and CDR2 is FQNNGV. V dropped 1 base and J dropped 3 bases, with 10 bases sitting between them. This CDR3 contains 14 residues. CDR3 in amino acids: CASSLVKTSYEQYF. The CDR3 DNA sequence: TGTGCCAGCAGCTTAGTTAAGACAAGCTACGAGCAGTACTTC.

This clone was detected a few times. The chain combines TRBV4-1 with TRBJ2-1; D ambiguous. The V and J ends lost 4 bases and 2 bases respectively, with 12 bases between them. The CDR3 is made up of 15 amino acids. Looked up from germline, CDR1 is MGHRA and CDR2 is YSYEKL. CDR3 DNA: TGCGCCAGCAGCCCGATGGCAGACACCTACAATGAGCAGTTCTTC. Protein sequence: CASSPMADTYNEQFF.

The chain uses TRBV2 and TRBJ2-3, with 10 bases matching TRBD1. Germline V gene lookup returns CDR1 SNHLY and CDR2 FYNNEI. V trimming: 7 bases; J trimming: 1 base; junction bases outside the gene matches: 8. The CDR3 length is 16 residues. The CDR3 here is CASKQRTGGGTDTQYF. As DNA, the CDR3 is TGTGCCAGCAAACAACGGACAGGGGGTGGCACAGATACGCAGTATTTT.

V is TRBV5-4 and J is TRBJ1-1, with D unclear. CDR1 and CDR2 (germline): SGHNT, YYREEE (reference sequence). The CDR3 contains 13 residues. V lost 3 bases, J lost 5 bases, and 11 bases lay in between. The CDR3 coding sequence is TGTGCCAGCAGCTCTCAGTCGGGGACTGAAGCTTTCTTT. Its protein is CASSSQSGTEAFF.

The chain uses TRBV11-2 and TRBJ2-7; D may be TRBD1 (5 bases). The V end was cut by 3 bases, the J end by 12 bases, with 21 bases between. The CDR3 runs to 14 residues. Germline assignment: CDR1 SGHAT and CDR2 FQNNGV. CDR3: CASSLVRQPRVRYF. The DNA for the CDR3 is TGTGCCAGCAGCTTGGTTCGGCAGCCCAGGGTCCGGTACTTC.

The chain couples TRBV4-2 to TRBJ1-4; the D gene is possibly TRBD1 (5 bases). The CDR3 sequence is 16 residues long. Trimming took off 3 bases at V and 0 bases at J, with 11 bases between the two ends. Germline lookup yields CDR1 LGHNA and CDR2 YNFKEQ. In DNA, the CDR3 is TGTGCCAGCAGCCAGCACGGGGGGACAACTAATGAAAAACTGTTTTTT. Amino acids: CASSQHGGTTNEKLFF.

J is TRBJ2-7 and V is TRBV2; 11 bases are shared with TRBD2. The CDR3 contains 17 residues. CDR1 and CDR2 from the germline V gene are SNHLY and FYNNEI. The V gene end was trimmed by 5 bases and the J gene end by 2 bases; junction bases not matched to a gene: 11. This chain's CDR3 is CASSSTGTSGLTYEQYF. For the CDR3, the DNA is TGTGCCAGCAGTTCTACCGGGACTAGCGGACTAACCTACGAGCAGTACTTC.

As for this clone: Other DNA sequences within the sample encode an identical CDR3. The CDR3 coding sequence is TGTGCCAGCAGTGTTGGGGCGGCCAGCTCCTACGAGCAGTACTTC. Its protein is CASSVGAASSYEQYF. V usage is TRBV6-1 and J usage is TRBJ2-7; D perhaps matches TRBD1 (5 bases). CDR3 length: 15 residues. Germline V gives CDR1 MNHNS, CDR2 SASEGT. The germline V and J ends were trimmed by 4 bases and 0 bases, with 13 bases remaining between them.